One sample yielded the 31 T cell receptor beta chains listed below, sequenced in a study of shared clonotypes between healthy human individuals. Here immunoSEQ multiplex PCR was the method, and the copy in TCRdb shows in-frame clones only, minus some. Among some 630,000 clones, about three quarters were seen once, and the ten largest hold around 1.8%. Sequenced material: memory CD4+ T cells sorted from blood. Subset reported: CD45RA-negative fraction. These receptors originate from a woman in her thirties in good health.

V usage is TRBV19 and J usage is TRBJ1-1; 11 bases fit TRBD1. Per the germline V gene, CDR1 is LNHDA and CDR2 is SQIVND (reference sequence). V lost 8 bases, J lost 5 bases, and 7 bases stayed unmatched. CDR3 length: 14 residues. Written as DNA, the CDR3 is TGTGCCAGTGGAGGACAGGGGGCAGGTACTGAAGCTTTCTTT. It codes for CASGGQGAGTEAFF. The variable domain in full, with the rest retrieved from reference TRBV19 and TRBJ1-1, is DGGITQSPKYLFRKEGQNVTLSCEQNLNHDAMYWYRQDPGQGLRLIYYSQIVNDFQKGDIAEGYSVSREKKESFPLTVTSAQKNPTAFYLCASGGQGAGTEAFFGQGTRLTVV.

The rearrangement uses TRBV15 and TRBJ2-7, with a weak D call TRBD1 (6 bases). The length of the CDR3 is 13 residues. Trimming took 3 bases from V and 4 from J, leaving 10 bases between them. CDR1 is LNHNV and CDR2 is YYDKDF in the germline V gene (reference sequence). The CDR3 DNA sequence: TGTGCCACCAGCAGGCCCGGGACATACGAGCAGTACTTC. This encodes CATSRPGTYEQYF.

In its sample, this clone was seen once. The chain uses TRBV6-1 and TRBJ1-5, with a weak D call TRBD1 (5 bases). Trimming removed 5 bases at V and 9 bases at J, with 17 bases between. The CDR3 length is 14 residues. CDR1 is MNHNS, CDR2 SASEGT, per germline. CDR3 amino acids: CASSSSWDRRPQHF. DNA of the CDR3: TGTGCCAGCAGTTCAAGTTGGGACCGACGGCCCCAGCATTTT.

The chain carries TRBV14 and TRBJ1-4, with 9 bases lining up with TRBD1. The CDR3 runs 15 residues. Trimming removed 4 bases from V and 7 bases from J; junction bases left unmatched: 7. Germline CDR1 SGHDN, CDR2 FVKESK. The CDR3 loop is CASSLTGGGGEKLFF. The CDR3 DNA is TGTGCCAGCAGCCTTACAGGGGGCGGTGGTGAAAAACTGTTTTTT.

The V call is TRBV11-3, the J call TRBJ2-5; tentatively, D is TRBD1 or TRBD2 (6 bases each). The ends were cut back, 1 base at V and 4 bases at J, with 13 bases in the middle. The CDR3 has 15 residues. CDR1 is SGHNT, CDR2 YENEEA, per germline. CDR3 protein: CASSLGRDILETQYF. For the CDR3, the DNA is TGTGCCAGCAGCTTAGGGAGGGACATATTAGAGACCCAGTACTTC. Combining the CDR3 with reference TRBV11-3 and TRBJ2-5 gives the whole variable domain EAGVVQSPRYKIIEKKQPVAFWCNPISGHNTLYWYLQNLGQGPELLIRYENEEAVDDSQLPKDRFSAERLKGVDSTLKIQPAELGDSAVYLCASSLGRDILETQYFGPGTRLLVL.

Notes on this clone: The likely explanation is a read error, given a far larger clone one base away. In the same sample, other DNA sequences code for this CDR3. The chain couples TRBV7-9 to TRBJ1-4, with 9 nucleotides matching TRBD1. The CDR3 length is 14 residues. Unmatched junction bases numbered 6, after V lost 5 bases and J lost 8 bases. Looked up from germline, CDR1 is SEHNR and CDR2 is FQNEAQ (reference sequence). The CDR3 region has the DNA TGTGCCAGCAGCCGAGGACAGGGGAACGAAAAACTGTTTTTT. Translation gives CASSRGQGNEKLFF.

The chain links TRBV18 to TRBJ2-2; no definite D call. CDR1 is KGHSH and CDR2 is LQKENI in the germline V gene. V lost 5 bases to trimming and J lost 0 bases, with 13 bases between them. This CDR3 has 16 residues. This CDR3 is CASSSDVPANTGELFF. CDR3 bases: TGTGCCAGCTCATCTGATGTACCCGCGAACACCGGGGAGCTGTTTTTT.

A few counts support this clone. This chain uses TRBV28 with TRBJ1-5, with a weak D call TRBD1 (5 bases). Germline loops: CDR1 MDHEN, CDR2 SYDVKM. The CDR3 has 14 amino acids. V was trimmed by 5 bases and J by 6 bases, leaving 14 bases between them. CDR3 DNA sequence: TGTGCCAGCAGTAGGCGGGGCGTTATTCAGCCCCAGCATTTT. Its protein is CASSRRGVIQPQHF. Based on the CDR3 plus reference TRBV28 and TRBJ1-5, the full variable domain is DVKVTQSSRYLVKRTGEKVFLECVQDMDHENMFWYRQDPGLGLRLIYFSYDVKMKEKGDIPEGYSVSREKKERFSLILESASTNQTSMYLCASSRRGVIQPQHFGDGTRLSIL.

Remarks on this clone: One end of the junction fails to match germline, which may point to a read error. V is TRBV7-9 and J is TRBJ2-1, with D hard to call. CDR1 is SEHNR and CDR2 is FQNEAQ in the germline V gene (reference sequence). The CDR3 is 13 amino acids. As DNA, the CDR3 is TGTGCCAGTAGCTTGATAGCCCACAATGAGCAGTTCTTC. Its translation: CASSLIAHNEQFF.

The chain carries TRBV5-4 and TRBJ2-7; no firm D call. This CDR3 comprises 16 residues. CDR1 is SGHNT and CDR2 is YYREEE in the germline V gene (reference sequence). Trimming shortened V by 0 bases and J by 0 bases, and 13 bases separated the two germline ends. CDR3: CASSLAYQRNSYEQYF. The CDR3 bases are TGTGCCAGCAGCTTGGCCTATCAAAGGAACTCCTACGAGCAGTACTTC.

V gene TRBV14 combines with J gene TRBJ2-1; TRBD2 aligns across 9 bases. Germline V gene lookup returns CDR1 SGHDN and CDR2 FVKESK. This CDR3 is 19 amino acids long. The V and J ends lost 1 base and 3 bases, in that order; junction bases with no gene match: 13. CDR3 DNA sequence: TGTGCCAGCAGCCAAGTATTCCGTTTGGCGCGGGAGGGCTACAATGAGCAGTTCTTC. Translated: CASSQVFRLAREGYNEQFF. Complete variable domain (other parts from reference TRBV14 and TRBJ2-1): EAGVTQFPSHSVIEKGQTVTLRCDPISGHDNLYWYRRVMGKEIKFLLHFVKESKQDESGMPNNRFLAERTGGTYSTLKVQPAELEDSGVYFCASSQVFRLAREGYNEQFFGPGTRLTVL.

A word on this clone: The junction differs from germline at one of its ends, possibly a read error. The chain combines TRBV5-1 with TRBJ2-2; no clear D gene. This CDR3 has 15 residues. Per the germline V gene, CDR1 is SGHRS and CDR2 is YFSETQ. CDR3 in amino acids: CASSSLAPLSGELFF. The CDR3 DNA is TGTGCCAGCAGCTCTTTAGCTCCCCTATCTGGGGAGCTGTTTTTT.

The V and J genes are TRBV18 and TRBJ2-1, with 9 nucleotides matching TRBD2. CDR1 is KGHSH and CDR2 is LQKENI in the germline V gene. The CDR3 totals 17 residues. J lost 0 bases, V lost 4 bases, and 7 bases had no gene match. The DNA for the CDR3 is TGTGCCAGCTCACTCTATAGCGGGAGTGGCTCCTACAATGAGCAGTTCTTC. This sequence encodes CASSLYSGSGSYNEQFF.

The CDR3 loop reads CASSPSPSGSLYF. In DNA, the CDR3 is TGTGCCAGCAGCCCATCCCCAAGCGGGAGTCTCTACTTC. The genes are TRBV7-7 and TRBJ2-7; TRBD2 aligns across 8 bases. The J segment lost 13 bases and the V segment lost 5 bases, leaving 13 bases of the junction unmatched. Looked up from germline, CDR1 is SSHAT and CDR2 is FNYEAQ (reference sequence). The CDR3 sequence is 13 residues long.

This clone came up a few times. This chain joins TRBV28 and TRBJ2-1; 9 nucleotides align to TRBD1. Germline V gene lookup returns CDR1 MDHEN and CDR2 SYDVKM. This CDR3 comprises 16 residues. V gave up 5 bases and J gave up 8 bases; unmatched junction bases: 13. The CDR3 nucleotides are TGTGCCAGCAGTAAGTCCGGGACAGGGTGGTTTTATGAGCAGTTCTTC. Translating gives CASSKSGTGWFYEQFF.

The CDR3 DNA sequence: TGTGCCAGCAGTCCAACCGGGGGAGATGAAGACGAGCAGTACTTC. It specifies CASSPTGGDEDEQYF. V is TRBV4-2 and J is TRBJ2-7, with D perhaps TRBD2 (6 bases). The CDR3 length is 15 residues. In germline, CDR1 is LGHNA, CDR2 YNFKEQ. The V gene lost 6 bases and the J gene lost 5 bases, with 20 bases spanning the gap.

Ten or more counts support this clone. This rearrangement joins TRBV30 to TRBJ1-3; D unresolved. V dropped 0 bases and J dropped 1 base, with 10 bases sitting between them. Germline V gives CDR1 GTSNPN, CDR2 SVGIG (reference sequence). The CDR3 has 15 residues. CDR3 bases: TGTGCCTGGAGTGTACGGGTGGGTTCTGGAAACACCATATATTTT. As protein: CAWSVRVGSGNTIYF.

This clone showed up many times. The chain is built from TRBV5-3 and TRBJ2-7, with 8 bases that match TRBD1. TRBV5-3 is noted as an ORF with a role that remains uncertain. The CDR3 extends over 14 amino acids. V dropped 1 base and J dropped 3; count of bases not matched to a gene: 3. The CDR3 region is CARSLIGQGYEQYF. CDR3 in DNA: TGTGCCAGAAGCTTGATAGGACAGGGCTACGAGCAGTACTTC.

The rearrangement joins TRBV10-1 to TRBJ2-2; 8 bases align to TRBD2. This CDR3 contains 15 residues. V shed 3 bases, J shed 0 bases, and the junction held 0 bases outside the gene matches. Germline assignment: CDR1 WNHNN and CDR2 SYGVQD (reference sequence). The CDR3 loop reads CASSDGGANTGELFF. DNA for the CDR3: TGCGCCAGCAGTGACGGGGGGGCGAACACCGGGGAGCTGTTTTTT.

This clone was detected only a few times. The chain employs TRBV5-5 and TRBJ2-3, with 8 bases matching TRBD2. The J segment lost 5 bases and the V segment lost 0 bases, leaving 5 bases of the junction unmatched. Germline CDR1 SGHKS, CDR2 YYEKEE (reference sequence). The CDR3 is made up of 15 amino acids. The CDR3 DNA sequence: TGTGCCAGCAGCTTGGACCCAGCGGGAGTAGATACGCAGTATTTT. Residues: CASSLDPAGVDTQYF. The variable domain in full, with the rest retrieved from reference TRBV5-5 and TRBJ2-3, is DAGVTQSPTHLIKTRGQQVTLRCSPISGHKSVSWYQQVLGQGPQFIFQYYEKEERGRGNFPDRFSARQFPNYSSELNVNALLLGDSALYLCASSLDPAGVDTQYFGPGTRLTVL.

The chain recombines TRBV11-2 with TRBJ2-7; no clear D. The CDR3 totals 14 residues. The V end lost 5 bases, the J end lost 3 bases, and 14 bases lay between the germline ends. The germline V gene has CDR1 SGHAT and CDR2 FQNNGV. CDR3 DNA sequence: TGTGCCAGCAGCCCCCAGGTGAGCCTCTACGAGCAGTACTTC. It encodes CASSPQVSLYEQYF.

This chain connects TRBV5-1 to TRBJ1-1, with 9 positions matching TRBD1. CDR3 size: 13 residues. CDR1 is SGHRS and CDR2 is YFSETQ in the germline V gene. J gave up 5 bases and V 6 bases, and 5 bases lay outside the gene matches. The CDR3 is CASKGTGRTEAFF. The CDR3 DNA sequence: TGCGCCAGCAAGGGGACAGGGCGAACTGAAGCTTTCTTT.

This chain links TRBV6-1 with TRBJ2-7; 12 positions match TRBD2. The CDR3 consists of 14 residues. Germline V lookup: CDR1 MNHNS, CDR2 SASEGT. The J segment lost 8 bases and the V segment lost 7 bases, leaving 9 bases of the junction unmatched. The CDR3 DNA is TGTGCCAGCAATCCGCTAGCGGGAGGGCCTCAGCAGTACTTC. This gives the protein CASNPLAGGPQQYF.

The rearrangement links TRBV7-8 to TRBJ2-6; D possibly corresponds to TRBD1 (6 bases). Germline CDR1 and CDR2: SGHVS and FQNEAQ. V was cut by 6 bases and J by 2 bases, with 14 bases left in between. The CDR3 extends over 16 amino acids. Here the CDR3 reads CASRQIHRAGANVLTF. CDR3 nucleotides: TGTGCCAGCAGGCAGATCCACAGGGCTGGGGCCAACGTCCTGACTTTC. Complete variable domain (other parts from reference TRBV7-8 and TRBJ2-6): GAGVSQSPRYKVAKRGQDVALRCDPISGHVSLFWYQQALGQGPEFLTYFQNEAQLDKSGLPSDRFFAERPEGSVSTLKIQRTQQEDSAVYLCASRQIHRAGANVLTFGAGSRLTVL.

The V and J genes are TRBV4-1 and TRBJ2-3; no firm D call. V was cut by 0 bases and J by 7 bases, with 11 bases left in between. Germline assignment: CDR1 MGHRA and CDR2 YSYEKL. The CDR3 length is 14 residues. The CDR3 DNA reads as TGCGCCAGCAGCCAAGAAGTGGGGTCTAATACGCAGTATTTT. It encodes CASSQEVGSNTQYF.

This clone was seen repeatedly, ten times or more. J is TRBJ2-7 and V is TRBV28, with D perhaps TRBD1 (5 bases). With 6 bases removed from V and 3 bases from J, the gap between germline ends came to 12 bases. The CDR3 runs 13 residues. Germline lookup yields CDR1 MDHEN and CDR2 SYDVKM. The CDR3 DNA reads TGTGCCAGCAGGAACCCAGGGATCTACGAGCAGTACTTC. This gives the protein CASRNPGIYEQYF.

This rearrangement joins TRBV2 to TRBJ1-1; possibly TRBD1 for D (6 bases). Germline loops: CDR1 SNHLY, CDR2 FYNNEI. This CDR3 has 14 amino acids. Trimming took 6 bases from V and 7 from J, leaving 18 bases between them. This chain's CDR3 is CASSEFFQGNEAFF. DNA for the CDR3: TGTGCCAGCAGCGAATTTTTTCAGGGGAATGAAGCTTTCTTT.

J is TRBJ2-5 and V is TRBV11-2; the match to TRBD2 covers 10 bases. The closer fit of TRBJ2-7 to the DNA end suggests the J call may be wrong. This CDR3 comprises 14 residues. The V gene's germline CDR1 is SGHAT and CDR2 FQNNGV. The CDR3 DNA sequence: TGTGCCAGCACCCGGGCTAGCGGGAGCTACGAGCAGTACTTC. Translation gives CASTRASGSYEQYF.

V is TRBV29-1 and J is TRBJ1-5; D is undetermined. Deletions cut 4 bases from V and 4 bases from J, with 11 bases between. Germline loops: CDR1 SQVTM, CDR2 ANQGSEA. CDR3 size: 13 residues. The chain's CDR3 is CSVASSGNQPQHF. The DNA for the CDR3 is TGCAGCGTTGCGAGTTCCGGAAATCAGCCCCAGCATTTT.

V usage is TRBV4-1 and J usage is TRBJ2-7; TRBD2 matches at 8 bases. The germline V gene has CDR1 MGHRA and CDR2 YSYEKL. V dropped 5 bases and J dropped 0; count of bases not matched to a gene: 9. There are 16 residues in the CDR3. CDR3 loop: CASSGRGSGSSYEQYF. The CDR3 DNA follows: TGCGCCAGCAGCGGAAGGGGCAGCGGGAGCTCCTACGAGCAGTACTTC.

This clone was seen a single time. The genes are TRBV27 and TRBJ1-3; perhaps TRBD1 as D (6 bases). The CDR3 has 14 residues. V shed 5 bases and J shed 4 bases, with 12 bases lying between them. The germline CDR1 and CDR2 sequences are MNHEY and SMNVEV (reference sequence). CDR3 loop: CASSPSGTGNTIYF. CDR3 in DNA: TGTGCCAGCAGTCCCTCAGGGACAGGAAACACCATATATTTT.